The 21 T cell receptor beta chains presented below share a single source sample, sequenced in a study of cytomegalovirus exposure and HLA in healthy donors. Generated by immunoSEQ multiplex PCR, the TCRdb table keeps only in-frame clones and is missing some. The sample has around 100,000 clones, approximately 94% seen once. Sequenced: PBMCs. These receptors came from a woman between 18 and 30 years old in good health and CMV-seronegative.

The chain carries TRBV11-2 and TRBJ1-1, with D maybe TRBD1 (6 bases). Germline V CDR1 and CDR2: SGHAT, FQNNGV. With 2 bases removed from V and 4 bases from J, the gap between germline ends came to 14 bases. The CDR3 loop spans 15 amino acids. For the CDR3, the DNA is TGTGCCAGCAGCTTACCCCAGGGGTCAGGCACTGAAGCTTTCTTT. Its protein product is CASSLPQGSGTEAFF.

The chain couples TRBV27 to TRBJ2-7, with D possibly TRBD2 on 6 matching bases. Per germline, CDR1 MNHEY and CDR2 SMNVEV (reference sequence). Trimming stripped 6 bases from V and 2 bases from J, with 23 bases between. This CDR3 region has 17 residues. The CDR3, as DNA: TGTGCCAGCAGCACGGCGGGGTCGGGAATGTCAGCCTACGAGCAGTACTTC. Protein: CASSTAGSGMSAYEQYF.

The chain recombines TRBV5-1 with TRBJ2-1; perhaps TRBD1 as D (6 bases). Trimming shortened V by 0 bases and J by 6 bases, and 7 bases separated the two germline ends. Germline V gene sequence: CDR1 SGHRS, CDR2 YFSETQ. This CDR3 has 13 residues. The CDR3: CASSLGGPNEQFF. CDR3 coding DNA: TGCGCCAGCAGCTTGGGGGGGCCCAATGAGCAGTTCTTC.

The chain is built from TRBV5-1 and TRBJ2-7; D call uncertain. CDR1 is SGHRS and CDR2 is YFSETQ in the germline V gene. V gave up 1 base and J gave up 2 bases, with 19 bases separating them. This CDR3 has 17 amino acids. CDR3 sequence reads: CASSLRQELVLPYEQYF. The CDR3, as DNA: TGCGCCAGCAGCTTGAGGCAGGAATTAGTCTTACCCTACGAGCAGTACTTC. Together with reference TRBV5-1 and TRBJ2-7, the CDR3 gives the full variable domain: KAGVTQTPRYLIKTRGQQVTLSCSPISGHRSVSWYQQTPGQGLQFLFEYFSETQRNKGNFPGRFSGRQFSNSRSEMNVSTLELGDSALYLCASSLRQELVLPYEQYFGPGTRLTVT.

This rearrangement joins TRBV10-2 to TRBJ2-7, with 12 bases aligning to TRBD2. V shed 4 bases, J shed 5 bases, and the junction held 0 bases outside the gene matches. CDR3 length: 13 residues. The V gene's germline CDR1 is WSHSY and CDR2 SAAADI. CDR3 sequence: CASSGTSGNEQYF. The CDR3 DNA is TGCGCCAGCAGTGGGACTAGCGGGAACGAGCAGTACTTC.

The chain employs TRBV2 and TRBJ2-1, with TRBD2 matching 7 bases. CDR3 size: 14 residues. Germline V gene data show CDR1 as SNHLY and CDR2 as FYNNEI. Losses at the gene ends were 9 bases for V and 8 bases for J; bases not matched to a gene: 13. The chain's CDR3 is CASTRTRGSDEQFF. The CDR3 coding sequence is TGTGCCAGTACCCGGACTAGAGGGTCTGATGAGCAGTTCTTC. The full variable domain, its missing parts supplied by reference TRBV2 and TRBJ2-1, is EPEVTQTPSHQVTQMGQEVILRCVPISNHLYFYWYRQILGQKVEFLVSFYNNEISEKSEIFDDQFSVERPDGSNFTLKIRSTKLEDSAMYFCASTRTRGSDEQFFGPGTRLTVL.

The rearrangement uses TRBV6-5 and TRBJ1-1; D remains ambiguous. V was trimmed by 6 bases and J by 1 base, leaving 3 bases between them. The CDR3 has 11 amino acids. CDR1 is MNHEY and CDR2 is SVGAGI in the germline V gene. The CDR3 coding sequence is TGTGCCAGCAGCAGGAACACTGAAGCTTTCTTT. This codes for CASSRNTEAFF.

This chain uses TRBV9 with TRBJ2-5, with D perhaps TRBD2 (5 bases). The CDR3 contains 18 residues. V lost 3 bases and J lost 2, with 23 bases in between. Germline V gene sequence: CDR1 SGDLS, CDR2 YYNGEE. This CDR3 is CASSEGRLLRAAQETQYF. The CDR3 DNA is TGTGCCAGCAGCGAAGGTAGACTCTTGAGGGCAGCACAAGAGACCCAGTACTTC.

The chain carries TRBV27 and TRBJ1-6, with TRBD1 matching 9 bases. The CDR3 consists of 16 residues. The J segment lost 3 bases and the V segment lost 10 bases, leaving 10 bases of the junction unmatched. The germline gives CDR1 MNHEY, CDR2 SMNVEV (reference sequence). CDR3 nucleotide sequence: TGTGCCACTGCGACGGGACAGGGAATCTATAATTCACCCCTCCACTTT. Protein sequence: CATATGQGIYNSPLHF.

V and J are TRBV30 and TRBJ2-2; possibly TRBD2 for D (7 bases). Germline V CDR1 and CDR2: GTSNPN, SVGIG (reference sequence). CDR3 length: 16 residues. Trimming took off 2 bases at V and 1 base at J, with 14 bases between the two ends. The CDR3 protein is CAWSRSGGWNTGELFF. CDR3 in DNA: TGTGCCTGGAGTCGATCGGGGGGCTGGAACACCGGGGAGCTGTTTTTT.

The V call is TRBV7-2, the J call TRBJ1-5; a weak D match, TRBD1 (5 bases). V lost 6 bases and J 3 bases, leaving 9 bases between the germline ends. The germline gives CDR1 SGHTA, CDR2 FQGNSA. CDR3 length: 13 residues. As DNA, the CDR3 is TGTGCCAGCAGACAGGCTTACAATCAGCCCCAGCATTTT. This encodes CASRQAYNQPQHF.

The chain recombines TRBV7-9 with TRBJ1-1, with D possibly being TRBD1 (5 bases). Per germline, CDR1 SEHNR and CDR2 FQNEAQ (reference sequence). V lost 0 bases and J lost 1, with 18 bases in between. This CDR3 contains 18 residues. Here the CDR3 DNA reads TGTGCCAGCAGCTTAGCCCTTGGATGGCGGCAGGGGAACACTGAAGCTTTCTTT. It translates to CASSLALGWRQGNTEAFF.

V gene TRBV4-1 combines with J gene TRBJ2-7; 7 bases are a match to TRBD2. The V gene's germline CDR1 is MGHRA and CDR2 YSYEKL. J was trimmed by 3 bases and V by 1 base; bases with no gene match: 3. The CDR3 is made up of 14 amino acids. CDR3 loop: CASSQVGGNYEQYF. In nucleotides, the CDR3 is TGCGCCAGCAGCCAAGTCGGGGGGAACTACGAGCAGTACTTC.

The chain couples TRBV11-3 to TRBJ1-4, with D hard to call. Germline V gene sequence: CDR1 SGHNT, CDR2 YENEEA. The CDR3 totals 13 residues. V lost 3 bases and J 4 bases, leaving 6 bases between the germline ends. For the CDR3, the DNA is TGTGCCAGCAGCTTCCGGGATAATGAAAAACTGTTTTTT. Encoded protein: CASSFRDNEKLFF. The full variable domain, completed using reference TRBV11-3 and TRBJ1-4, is EAGVVQSPRYKIIEKKQPVAFWCNPISGHNTLYWYLQNLGQGPELLIRYENEEAVDDSQLPKDRFSAERLKGVDSTLKIQPAELGDSAVYLCASSFRDNEKLFFGSGTQLSVL.

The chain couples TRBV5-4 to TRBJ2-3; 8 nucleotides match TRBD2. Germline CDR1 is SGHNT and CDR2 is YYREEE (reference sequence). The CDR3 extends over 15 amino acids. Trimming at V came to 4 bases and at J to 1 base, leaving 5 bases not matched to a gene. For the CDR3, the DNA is TGTGCCAGCAGCAAGGCAGCGGGGGGCACAGATACGCAGTATTTT. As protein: CASSKAAGGTDTQYF.

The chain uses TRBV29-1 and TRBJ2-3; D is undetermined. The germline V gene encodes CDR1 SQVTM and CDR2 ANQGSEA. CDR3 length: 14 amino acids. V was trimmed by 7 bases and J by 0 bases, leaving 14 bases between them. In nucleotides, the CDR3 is TGCAGCGGTAGAATCCAGACTAGCACAGATACGCAGTATTTT. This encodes CSGRIQTSTDTQYF.

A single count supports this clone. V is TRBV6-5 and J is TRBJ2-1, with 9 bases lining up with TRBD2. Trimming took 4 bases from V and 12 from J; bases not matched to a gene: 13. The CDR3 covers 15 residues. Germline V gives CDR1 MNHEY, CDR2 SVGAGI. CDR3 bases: TGTGCCAGCAGTTCCCGTAGCGGGAGTCGCGAGGGGCAGTTCTTC. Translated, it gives CASSSRSGSREGQFF.

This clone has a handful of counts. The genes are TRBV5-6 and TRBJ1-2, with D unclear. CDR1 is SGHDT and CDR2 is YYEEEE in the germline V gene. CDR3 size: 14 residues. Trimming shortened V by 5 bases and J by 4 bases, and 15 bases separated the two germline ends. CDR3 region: CASRVTSGGYGYTF. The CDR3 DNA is TGTGCCAGCAGAGTAACATCTGGAGGCTATGGCTACACCTTC.

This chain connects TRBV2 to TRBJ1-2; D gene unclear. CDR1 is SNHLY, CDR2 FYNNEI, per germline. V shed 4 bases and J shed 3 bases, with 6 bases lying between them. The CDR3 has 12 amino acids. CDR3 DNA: TGTGCCAGCAGTGGGGCCGACTATGGCTACACCTTC. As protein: CASSGADYGYTF.

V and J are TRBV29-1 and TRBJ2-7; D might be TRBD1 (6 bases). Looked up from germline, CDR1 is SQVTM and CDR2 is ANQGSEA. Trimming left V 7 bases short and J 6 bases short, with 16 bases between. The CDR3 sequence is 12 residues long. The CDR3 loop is CSAKTGPGEQYF. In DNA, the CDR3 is TGCAGCGCCAAAACAGGGCCGGGCGAGCAGTACTTC.

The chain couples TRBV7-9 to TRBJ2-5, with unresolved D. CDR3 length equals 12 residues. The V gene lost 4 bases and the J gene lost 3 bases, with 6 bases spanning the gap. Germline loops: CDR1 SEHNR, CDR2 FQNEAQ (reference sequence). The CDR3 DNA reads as TGTGCCAGCAGCTCACATAAAGAGACCCAGTACTTC. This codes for CASSSHKETQYF.